This T cell receptor (beta chain) was captured by sequencing in a study of blood T cell repertoires in COVID-19. Study-level background: Collection of acute and convalescent COVID-19 samples took place in the United States, Italy and Spain.

The protocol was immunoSEQ multiplex PCR, while the TCRdb copy is restricted to in-frame clones and leaves out a portion. The sample yields roughly 260,000 clones, approximately 92% seen once. The CDR3 runs to 12 residues. CDR1 is MNHEY and CDR2 is SVGAGI in the germline V gene. Seattle patients were enrolled while actively infected and followed longitudinally. This receptor was obtained from a person between 18 and 30 years old with COVID-19, enrolled during active disease. Source material: peripheral blood. V usage is TRBV6-5 and J usage is TRBJ1-2, with a tentative D call TRBD1 (5 bases). The CDR3 region has the DNA TGTGGGATCAAGACAGTTAACTATGGCTACACCTTC. This translates into CGIKTVNYGYTF.